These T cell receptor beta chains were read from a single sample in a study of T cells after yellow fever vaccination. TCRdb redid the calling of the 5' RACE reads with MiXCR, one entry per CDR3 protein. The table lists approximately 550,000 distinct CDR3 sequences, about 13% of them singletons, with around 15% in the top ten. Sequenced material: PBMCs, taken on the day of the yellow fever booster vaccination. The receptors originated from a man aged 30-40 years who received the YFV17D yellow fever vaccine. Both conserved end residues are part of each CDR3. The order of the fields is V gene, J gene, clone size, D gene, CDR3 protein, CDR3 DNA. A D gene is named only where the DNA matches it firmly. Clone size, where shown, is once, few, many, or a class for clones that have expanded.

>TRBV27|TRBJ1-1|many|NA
CASSFFRMTEAFF
TGTGCCAGCAGTTTCTTCCGGATGACTGAAGCTTTCTTT
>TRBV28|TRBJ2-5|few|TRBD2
CASAREGGAETQYF
TGTGCCAGCGCCAGGGAGGGTGGGGCAGAGACCCAGTACTTC
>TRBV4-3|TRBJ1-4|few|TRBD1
CASSHETGGEKLFF
TGCGCCAGCAGCCATGAGACAGGGGGTGAAAAACTGTTTTTT
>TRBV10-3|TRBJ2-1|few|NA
CASRGRDEQFF
TGTGCCAGTCGGGGTCGGGATGAGCAGTTCTTC
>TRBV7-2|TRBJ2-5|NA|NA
CASSYIYETQYF
TGTGCCAGCAGCTACATTTACGAGACCCAGTACTTC
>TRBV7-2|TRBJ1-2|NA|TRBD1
CASSFAGRQGGGYTF
TGTGCCAGCAGCTTCGCAGGTAGACAGGGTGGAGGCTACACCTTC
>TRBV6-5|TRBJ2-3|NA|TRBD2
CASKRGDTQYF
TGTGCCAGCAAGCGGGGGGATACGCAGTATTTT
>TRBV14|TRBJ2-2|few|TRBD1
CASSPTGKYTGELFF
TGTGCCAGCAGCCCGACAGGGAAGTACACCGGGGAGCTGTTTTTT
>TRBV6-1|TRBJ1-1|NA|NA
CASSKDPGGLNTEAFF
TGTGCCAGCAGTAAGGACCCCGGGGGACTGAACACTGAAGCTTTCTTT
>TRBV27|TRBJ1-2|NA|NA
CASTHLGANGNYGYTF
TGTGCCAGCACCCACCTCGGGGCAAATGGGAACTATGGCTACACCTTC
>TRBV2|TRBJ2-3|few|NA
CASSYTQYF
TGTGCCAGCAGCTATACGCAGTATTTT
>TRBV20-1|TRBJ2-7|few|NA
CSASPGSGEYEQYF
TGCAGTGCTAGCCCCGGATCGGGGGAATACGAGCAGTACTTC
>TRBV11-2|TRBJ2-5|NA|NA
CASSSRLGDIKTGGGTQYF
TGTGCCAGCAGCTCTAGATTGGGTGACATTAAGACAGGCGGTGGGACCCAGTACTTC
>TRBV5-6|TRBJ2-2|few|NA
CASSYWVGYTGELFF
TGTGCCAGCAGCTACTGGGTCGGGTACACCGGGGAGCTGTTTTTT
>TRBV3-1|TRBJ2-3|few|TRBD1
CASSPLQGAMRDTQYF
TGTGCCAGCAGCCCTCTACAGGGGGCCATGAGAGATACGCAGTATTTT
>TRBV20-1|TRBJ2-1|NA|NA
CSARGSNEQFF
TGCAGTGCGCGAGGTAGCAATGAGCAGTTCTTC
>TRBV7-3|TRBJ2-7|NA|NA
CASSLALTGVDEQYF
TGTGCCAGCAGCCTGGCCCTGACGGGAGTGGACGAGCAGTACTTC
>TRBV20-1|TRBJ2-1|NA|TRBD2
CSARDLTSGRTYNEQFF
TGCAGTGCTAGAGATTTGACTAGCGGTAGGACCTACAATGAGCAGTTCTTC
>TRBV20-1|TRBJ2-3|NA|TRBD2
CSAPISSGSADTQYF
TGCAGTGCACCTATTTCTAGCGGGAGTGCAGATACGCAGTATTTT
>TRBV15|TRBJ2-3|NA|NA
CATSTEVVRSDTQYF
TGTGCCACCAGTACAGAGGTCGTGCGATCAGATACGCAGTATTTT
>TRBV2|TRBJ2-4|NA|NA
CASGELTRENIQYF
TGTGCCAGCGGGGAGTTGACTCGGGAAAACATTCAGTACTTC
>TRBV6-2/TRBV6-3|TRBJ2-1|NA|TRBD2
CASSYSTAGVFHNEQFF
TGTGCCAGCAGTTACTCGACAGCGGGAGTATTCCACAATGAGCAGTTCTTC
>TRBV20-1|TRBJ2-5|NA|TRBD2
CSASSSGRGGETQYF
TGCAGTGCTAGTTCTAGCGGGAGGGGGGGAGAGACCCAGTACTTC
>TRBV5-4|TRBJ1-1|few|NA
CASSFHKGRNTEAFF
TGTGCCAGCAGCTTCCATAAGGGGCGGAACACTGAAGCTTTCTTT
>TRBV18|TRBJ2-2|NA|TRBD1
CASSTRTGGFANTGELFF
TGTGCCAGCTCAACCCGGACAGGGGGGTTCGCGAACACCGGGGAGCTGTTTTTT
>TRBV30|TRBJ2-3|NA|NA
CAWSVISAKDTQYF
TGTGCCTGGAGTGTAATTAGTGCAAAAGATACGCAGTATTTT
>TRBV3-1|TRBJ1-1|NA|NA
CASSQDTVNTEAFF
TGTGCCAGCAGCCAAGATACGGTTAACACTGAAGCTTTCTTT
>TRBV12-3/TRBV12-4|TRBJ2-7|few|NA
CASSFGVRYEQYF
TGTGCCAGCAGTTTTGGGGTCCGGTACGAGCAGTACTTC
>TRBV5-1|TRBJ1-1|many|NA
CASSFRDATEAFF
TGCGCCAGCAGCTTTCGGGACGCCACTGAAGCTTTCTTT
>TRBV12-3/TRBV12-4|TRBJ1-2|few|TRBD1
CAGQGGEGYTF
TGTGCCGGACAGGGGGGTGAGGGCTACACCTTC
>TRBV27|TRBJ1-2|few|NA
CASSSRQRPNYGYTF
TGTGCCAGCAGTAGTCGACAGCGCCCTAACTATGGCTACACCTTC
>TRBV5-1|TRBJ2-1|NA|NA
CASSLLTDYNEQFF
TGCGCCAGCAGCTTGCTAACAGACTACAATGAGCAGTTCTTC
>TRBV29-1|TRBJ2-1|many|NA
CSAGGGGLRQFF
TGCAGCGCTGGAGGAGGGGGGTTGCGGCAGTTCTTC
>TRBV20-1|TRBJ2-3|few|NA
CSASGVSTDTQYF
TGCAGTGCTAGCGGGGTTAGCACAGATACGCAGTATTTT
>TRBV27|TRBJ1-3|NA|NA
CASGSPGWGNTIYF
TGTGCCAGCGGCTCCCCAGGGTGGGGAAACACCATATATTTT
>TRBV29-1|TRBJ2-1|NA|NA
CSAEGQSSYNEQFF
TGCAGCGCCGAAGGACAGAGCTCCTACAATGAGCAGTTCTTC
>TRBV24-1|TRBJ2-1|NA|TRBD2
CATSDLGLAGSFSQGQFF
TGTGCCACCAGTGACCTGGGACTAGCGGGGTCCTTCTCTCAGGGGCAGTTCTTC
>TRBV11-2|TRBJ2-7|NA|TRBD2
CASSLVGLAGLSSYEQYF
TGTGCCAGCAGCTTAGTGGGACTAGCGGGATTAAGCTCCTACGAGCAGTACTTC
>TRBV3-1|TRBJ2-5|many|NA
CASSQLSQETQYF
TGTGCCAGCAGCCAGCTATCCCAAGAGACCCAGTACTTC
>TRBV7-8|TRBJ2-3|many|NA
CASSLSGASGDTQYF
TGTGCCAGCAGCTTGTCGGGGGCTAGCGGCGATACGCAGTATTTT
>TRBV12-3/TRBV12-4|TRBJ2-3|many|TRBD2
CASRSAGVIDTQYF
TGTGCCAGCAGATCAGCGGGAGTGATAGATACGCAGTATTTT
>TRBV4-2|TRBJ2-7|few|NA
CASSQEPRAEQYF
TGTGCCAGCAGCCAAGAGCCTCGGGCGGAGCAGTACTTC
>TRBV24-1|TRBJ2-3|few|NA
CATSDLRDTQYF
TGTGCCACCAGTGATTTGCGGGATACGCAGTATTTT
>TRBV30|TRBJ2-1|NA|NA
CAWSVPAGAFRPRVSYNEQFF
TGTGCCTGGAGTGTACCGGCCGGAGCCTTTAGGCCGCGCGTATCCTACAATGAGCAGTTCTTC
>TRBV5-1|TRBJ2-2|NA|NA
CASSFPGNTGELFF
TGCGCCAGCAGCTTCCCGGGGAACACCGGGGAGCTGTTTTTT
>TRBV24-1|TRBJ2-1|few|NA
CANNYPGLDNEQFF
TGTGCCAACAACTACCCGGGTTTGGACAATGAGCAGTTCTTC
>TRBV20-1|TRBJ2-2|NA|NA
CSAKAENTGELFF
TGCAGTGCTAAAGCGGAGAACACCGGGGAGCTGTTTTTT
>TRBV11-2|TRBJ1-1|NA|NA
CASELQGNTEAFF
TGTGCCAGCGAACTACAGGGGAACACTGAAGCTTTCTTT